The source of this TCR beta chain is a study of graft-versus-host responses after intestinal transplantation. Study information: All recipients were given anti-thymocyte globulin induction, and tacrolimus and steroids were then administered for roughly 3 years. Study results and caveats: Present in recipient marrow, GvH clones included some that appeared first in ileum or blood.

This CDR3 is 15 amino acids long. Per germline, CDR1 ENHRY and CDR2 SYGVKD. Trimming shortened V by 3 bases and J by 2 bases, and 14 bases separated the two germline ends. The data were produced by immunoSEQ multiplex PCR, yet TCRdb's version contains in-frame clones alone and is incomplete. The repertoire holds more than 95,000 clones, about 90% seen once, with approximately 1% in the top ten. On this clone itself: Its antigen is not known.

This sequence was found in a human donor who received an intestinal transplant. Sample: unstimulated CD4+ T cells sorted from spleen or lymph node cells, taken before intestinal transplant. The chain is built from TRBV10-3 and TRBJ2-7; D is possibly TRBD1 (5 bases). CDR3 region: CAISEWQGPPYEQYF. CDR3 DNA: TGTGCCATCAGTGAATGGCAGGGCCCCCCCTACGAGCAGTACTTC.